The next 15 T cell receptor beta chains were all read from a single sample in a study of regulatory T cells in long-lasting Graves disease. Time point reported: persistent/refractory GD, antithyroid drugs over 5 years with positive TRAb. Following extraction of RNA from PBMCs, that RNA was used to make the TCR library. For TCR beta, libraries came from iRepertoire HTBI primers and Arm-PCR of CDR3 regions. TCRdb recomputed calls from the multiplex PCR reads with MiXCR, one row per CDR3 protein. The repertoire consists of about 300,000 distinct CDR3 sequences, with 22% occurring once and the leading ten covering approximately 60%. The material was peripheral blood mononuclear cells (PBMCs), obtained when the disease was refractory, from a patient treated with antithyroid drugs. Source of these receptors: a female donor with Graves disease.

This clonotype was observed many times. The CDR3 nucleotides read TGTGCCAGCAGCTTAGGCAGTATCGACTATGGCTACACCTTC. Translation: CASSLGSIDYGYTF. The chain links TRBV5-6 to TRBJ1-2; D call uncertain. Per the germline V gene, CDR1 is SGHDT and CDR2 is YYEEEE. The CDR3 is 14 residues long. The ends were cut back, 2 bases at V and 3 bases at J, with 11 bases in the middle.

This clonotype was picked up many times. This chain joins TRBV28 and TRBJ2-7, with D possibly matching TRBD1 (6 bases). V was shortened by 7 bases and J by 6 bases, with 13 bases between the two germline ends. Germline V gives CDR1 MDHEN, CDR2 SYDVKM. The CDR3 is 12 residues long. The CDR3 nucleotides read TGTGCCAGCATGGCACAAGGGGGCGAGCAGTACTTC. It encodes CASMAQGGEQYF.

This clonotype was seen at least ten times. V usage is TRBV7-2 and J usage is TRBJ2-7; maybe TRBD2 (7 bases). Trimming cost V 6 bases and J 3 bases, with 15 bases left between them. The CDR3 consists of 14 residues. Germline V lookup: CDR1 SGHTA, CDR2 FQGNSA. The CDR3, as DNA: TGTGCCAGCAGTTTATCGGGGGGCGTCTACGAGCAGTACTTC. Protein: CASSLSGGVYEQYF.

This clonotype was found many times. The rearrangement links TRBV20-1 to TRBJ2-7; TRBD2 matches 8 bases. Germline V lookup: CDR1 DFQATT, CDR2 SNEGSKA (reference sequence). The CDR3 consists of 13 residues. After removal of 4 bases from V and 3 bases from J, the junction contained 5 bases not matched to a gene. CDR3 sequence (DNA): TGCAGTGCTACCACTAGCGGTGGCTACGAGCAGTACTTC. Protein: CSATTSGGYEQYF.

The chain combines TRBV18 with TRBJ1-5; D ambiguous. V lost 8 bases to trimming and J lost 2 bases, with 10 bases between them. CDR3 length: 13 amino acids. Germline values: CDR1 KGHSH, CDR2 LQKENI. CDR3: CASSPAGNQPQHF. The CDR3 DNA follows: TGTGCCAGCAGCCCCGCGGGCAATCAGCCCCAGCATTTT.

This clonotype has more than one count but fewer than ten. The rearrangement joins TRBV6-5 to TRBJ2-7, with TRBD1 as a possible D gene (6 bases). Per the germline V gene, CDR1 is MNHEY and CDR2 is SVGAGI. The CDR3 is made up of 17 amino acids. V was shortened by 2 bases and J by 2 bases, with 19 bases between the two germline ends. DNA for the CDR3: TGTGCCAGCAGTTACCCGCTGCGAGACAGGACAACCTACGAGCAGTACTTC. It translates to CASSYPLRDRTTYEQYF.

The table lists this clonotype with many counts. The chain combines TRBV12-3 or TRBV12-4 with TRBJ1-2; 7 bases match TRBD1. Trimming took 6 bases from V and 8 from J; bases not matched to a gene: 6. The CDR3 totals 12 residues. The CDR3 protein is CASSLTGVGYTF. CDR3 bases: TGTGCCAGCAGCTTAACAGGGGTCGGCTACACCTTC.

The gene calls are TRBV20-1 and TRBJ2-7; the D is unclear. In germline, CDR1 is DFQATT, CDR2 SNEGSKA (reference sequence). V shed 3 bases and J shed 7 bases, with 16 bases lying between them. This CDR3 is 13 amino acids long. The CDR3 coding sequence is TGCAGTGCTAGTGTTTCCCGGTTGGGGGAGCAGTACTTC. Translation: CSASVSRLGEQYF.

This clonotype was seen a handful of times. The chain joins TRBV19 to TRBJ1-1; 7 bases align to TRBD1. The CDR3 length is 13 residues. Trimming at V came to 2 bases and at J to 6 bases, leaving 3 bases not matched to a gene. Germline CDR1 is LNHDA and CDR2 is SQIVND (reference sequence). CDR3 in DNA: TGTGCCAGTAGTATACGGGGGACAGCTGAAGCTTTCTTT. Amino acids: CASSIRGTAEAFF.

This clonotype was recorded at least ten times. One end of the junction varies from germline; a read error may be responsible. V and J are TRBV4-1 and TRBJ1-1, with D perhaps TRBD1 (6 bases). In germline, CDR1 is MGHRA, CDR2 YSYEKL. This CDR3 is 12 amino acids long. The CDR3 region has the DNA TGTGCCAGCAGCCGACCCGGGACAAGGGCTTTCTTT. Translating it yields CASSRPGTRAFF.

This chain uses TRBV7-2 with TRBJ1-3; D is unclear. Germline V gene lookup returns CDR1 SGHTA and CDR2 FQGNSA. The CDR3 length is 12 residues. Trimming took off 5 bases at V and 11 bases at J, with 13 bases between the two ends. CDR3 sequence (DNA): TGTGCCAGCAGCCTCGGCGCGGGTGCCATATATTTT. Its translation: CASSLGAGAIYF.

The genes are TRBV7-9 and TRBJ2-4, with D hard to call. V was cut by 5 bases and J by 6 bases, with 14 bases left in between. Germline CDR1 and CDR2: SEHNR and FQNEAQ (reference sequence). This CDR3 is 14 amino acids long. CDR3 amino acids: CASSPTRGRNIQYF. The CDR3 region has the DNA TGTGCCAGCAGCCCAACGCGTGGCAGAAACATTCAGTACTTC.

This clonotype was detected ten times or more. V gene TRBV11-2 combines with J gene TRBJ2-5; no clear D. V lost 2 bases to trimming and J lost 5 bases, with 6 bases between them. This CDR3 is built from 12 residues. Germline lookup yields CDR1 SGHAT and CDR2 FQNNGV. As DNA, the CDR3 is TGTGCCAGCAGCTTAAACAGTGAGACCCAGTACTTC. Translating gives CASSLNSETQYF.

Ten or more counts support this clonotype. The CDR3 region has the DNA TGTGCCAGCAGCTCCCTACCCGGGGAGTCTATCACCCAGTACTTC. Amino acids: CASSSLPGESITQYF. V gene TRBV28 combines with J gene TRBJ2-5; D perhaps matches TRBD2 (5 bases). The length of the CDR3 is 15 residues. The germline V gene has CDR1 MDHEN and CDR2 SYDVKM. Trimming left V 6 bases short and J 8 bases short, with 22 bases between.

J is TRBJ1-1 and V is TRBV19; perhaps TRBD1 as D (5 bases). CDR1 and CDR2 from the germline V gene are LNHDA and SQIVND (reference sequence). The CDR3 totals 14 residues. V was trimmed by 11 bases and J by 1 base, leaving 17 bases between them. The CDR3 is CAVVMGGTNTEAFF. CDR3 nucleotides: TGTGCCGTTGTTATGGGGGGAACGAACACTGAAGCTTTCTTT.